This T cell receptor (beta chain) appears in the sequencing data of a study of identifying expanded T cells in peripheral blood. Study observations and caveats: About 1.2 clones differed between technical replicates, versus 16.4 and 19 over time.

Generated by immunoSEQ multiplex PCR, the TCRdb table keeps only in-frame clones and is missing some. The table includes about 90,000 clones, 70% to 90% detected once. CDR1 is SGHTA, CDR2 FQGNSA, per germline. Trimming took off 5 bases at V and 3 bases at J, with 19 bases between the two ends. There are 16 residues in the CDR3. In regard to this clone: Its specificity is unknown.

The source of this sequence is a person aged 18 to 75 in good health. The specimen was blood. V usage is TRBV7-2 and J usage is TRBJ1-2; D possibly corresponds to TRBD1 (5 bases). The CDR3 here is CASSPVAGGGYYGYTF. For the CDR3, the DNA is TGTGCCAGCAGCCCCGTCGCGGGGGGAGGGTACTATGGCTACACCTTC.